This T cell receptor beta chain comes out of a study of Tregs in tolerant kidney transplant recipients (dated by TCRdb to 2018 to 2020). Context from the whole study: Before combined kidney and bone marrow transplantation, this study identified donor-specific regulatory T cells using TCRbeta sequencing and then followed those same cells after transplant. TCRbeta repertoire sequencing was used in a few healthy controls to compare several methods for expanding Tregs specific for an allogeneic donor. Overall study outcomes, separate from this receptor: Biological reproducibility was not examined directly, but technical replication error appeared to be minimal. The study was constrained by small patient numbers, and validation of the findings is required in larger populations and under other immunosuppression protocols. Expanding Tregs with activated donor B cells appeared to identify the most biologically relevant and donor-specific TCRbeta repertoire.

For TCRbeta CDR3 sequencing, genomic DNA was extracted from sorted cells using the QIAGEN DNeasy Blood and Tissue Kit. High-throughput TCRbeta CDR3 sequencing, including PCR amplification with bias correction and internal controls, was performed commercially through immunoSEQ. The original methods were these. Unique productive TCRbeta sequences were defined by CDR3 nucleotide sequence where primers matched, otherwise by CDR3 amino acid sequence with Vbeta and Jbeta genes. As a correction for sorting error, sequences shared between sorted populations at a frequency ratio of 2:1 or less were discarded, and the remaining shared sequences were assigned to the higher population. Sequences were defined as donor-reactive when expanded at least 5-fold in CFSE-low cells versus unstimulated cells and present at a frequency of at least 0.01% in CFSE-low cells. Jensen-Shannon divergence, calculated on the top 100 TCRbeta sequences ranked by frequency, was used to quantify repertoire divergence. For samples with multiple sequencing runs, sorting error was corrected in each run separately before the runs were combined. TCRdb retrieved this table from immuneACCESS and kept in-frame rearrangements only. Not all clones are present; in checked studies, unresolved V genes account for under half, and no reason is known for the remainder. The V and J calls and clone size were taken over from that table, and D and trimming were inferred from the DNA. For this sample there are around 50,000 clones; 80% to 90% appear just once. Under 6.5% of the sample lies in the top ten.

The germline V gene (reference sequence) gives CDR1 as SGHNT and CDR2 as YYREEE. The cysteine opens and the phenylalanine closes a CDR3 of 14 amino acids. Just the 42-base CDR3 DNA is kept, in frame starting at base 1. V is clipped by 4 bases and J by 2 bases, and the sequence between their germline boundaries is 12 bases long. Thawed PBMCs were FACS-sorted into unstimulated Tregs (CD4+CD25+CD127-), CD4+ non-Tregs (CD4+CD25-), CD4 cells and CD8 cells. Blood from healthy controls was obtained either as purchased buffy coats or from healthy volunteers. Healthy control blood was processed to PBMCs by Ficoll density gradient and cryopreserved, and patient PBMCs were collected before and after transplant. With regard to this clone: Its antigen is still unknown. The record has no base qualities; no much larger clone is one base away.

This clonotype originated in a human donor in good health. This receptor chain uses TRBV5-4 and TRBJ1-1, with a tentative D gene TRBD1 over 6 matching bases. The source material was CD4+ T cells from blood. The bases read TGTGCCAGCAGCAGGGAGGGGGGCAACACTGAAGCTTTCTTT. It is translated as CASSREGGNTEAFF.